These 25 T cell receptor beta chains were all obtained from the same sample, sequenced in a study of blood T cells in healthy people across ages (dated by TCRdb to between 2014 and 2017). The library was built by means of 5' RACE. TCRdb shows the sequencer as Illumina HiSeq 2500. A second roughly 6 to 12 cycle PCR used a sample-barcoded 5' primer and a J-beta primer mix. The raw public reads went through TCRdb reprocessing: fastp at Q25, MiXCR clone calling, in-frame beta chains kept. Each record represents a unique CDR3 protein, reported with the most common genes and DNA among its rows. The sample table holds about 650,000 distinct CDR3 sequences, of which about a third were seen once. The ten largest clones capture approximately 15% of the sample. Sequencing was done on a sample of blood. The receptor set was obtained from a woman older than 75 in good health. Donor details come from another sample of the same person, matched by shared clones.

V and J are TRBV28 and TRBJ2-1; 10 positions agree with TRBD1. The germline gives CDR1 MDHEN, CDR2 SYDVKM. V lost 4 bases to trimming and J lost 6 bases; unmatched junction nucleotides: 9. This CDR3 is 16 amino acids long. CDR3 region: CASSSADRGTSNEQFF. The CDR3 DNA reads as TGTGCCAGCAGTTCGGCGGACAGGGGGACTTCCAATGAGCAGTTCTTC.

This clonotype was recorded at least ten times. The chain uses TRBV15 and TRBJ2-5; D is possibly TRBD2 (5 bases). Deletions cut 0 bases from V and 10 bases from J, with 18 bases between. The CDR3 has 15 residues. Germline CDR1 and CDR2: LNHNV and YYDKDF (reference sequence). CDR3 DNA: TGTGCCACCAGCAGAGATCAAGGGTCGGGGTTTGGCCAGTACTTC. It yields the protein CATSRDQGSGFGQYF.

This clonotype was found a few times. Being one base from a much bigger clone, this may be a read error. The CDR3 sequence: CASSLAGLGMGGYEQYF. The CDR3 nucleotides read TGTGCCAGCAGCTTAGCTGGTCTGGGTATGGGAGGCTACGAGCAGTACTTC. The chain carries TRBV11-2 and TRBJ2-5; D is perhaps TRBD2 (6 bases). The closer fit of TRBJ2-7 to the DNA end suggests the J call may be wrong. Germline CDR1 is SGHAT and CDR2 is FQNNGV. The CDR3 loop spans 17 amino acids.

A remark on this clonotype: A read error is possible here, since a much larger clone lies one base away. V is TRBV12-3 or TRBV12-4 and J is TRBJ2-1; TRBD2 matches at 11 bases. The CDR3 is 17 amino acids. CDR3 protein: CASSRLAGSLSCNEQFF. The CDR3 DNA reads TGTGCCAGCAGCCGACTAGCGGGGAGCCTCTCCTGCAATGAGCAGTTCTTC.

The chain recombines TRBV29-1 with TRBJ1-1, with D perhaps matching TRBD1 (5 bases). The CDR3 consists of 13 residues. V was trimmed by 2 bases and J by 1 base, leaving 8 bases between them. Germline V gene data show CDR1 as SQVTM and CDR2 as ANQGSEA. The DNA of the CDR3 is TGCAGCGTTGAAACACAGGAGAACACTGAAGCTTTCTTT. This gives the protein CSVETQENTEAFF. Variable domain in full (rest from reference TRBV29-1 and TRBJ1-1): SAVISQKPSRDICQRGTSLTIQCQVDSQVTMMFWYRQQPGQSLTLIATANQGSEATYESGFVIDKFPISRPNLTFSTLTVSNMSPEDSSIYLCSVETQENTEAFFGQGTRLTVV.

This clonotype was counted many times. The chain couples TRBV27 to TRBJ1-4, with D possibly being TRBD1 (5 bases). The germline V and J ends were trimmed by 2 bases and 8 bases, with 12 bases remaining between them. CDR1 is MNHEY, CDR2 SMNVEV, per germline (reference sequence). This CDR3 comprises 14 residues. CDR3 DNA sequence: TGTGCCAGCAGTTTAAACCCTCCAGGGGAAAAACTGTTTTTT. Amino acids: CASSLNPPGEKLFF.

This clonotype was detected many times. The chain uses TRBV6-1 and TRBJ2-1; D not resolved. Deletions cut 2 bases from V and 10 bases from J, with 15 bases between. Germline CDR1 reads MNHNS; CDR2 reads SASEGT. CDR3 length: 14 residues. CDR3 bases: TGTGCCAGCAGTGAAAGCGTTAGCCGTAGCGAGCAGTTCTTC. Amino acids: CASSESVSRSEQFF.

The chain couples TRBV20-1 to TRBJ2-3; D is unclear. CDR3 length: 14 amino acids. Germline V gives CDR1 DFQATT, CDR2 SNEGSKA (reference sequence). Trimming pared 5 bases from V and 1 base from J, leaving 13 bases between. The CDR3 DNA sequence: TGCAGTGCTGAACCCCTTTCGGGCACAGATACGCAGTATTTT. Translated: CSAEPLSGTDTQYF.

This sequence joins TRBV21-1 and TRBJ1-2. TRBV21-1 is described as a pseudogene. CDR3 length equals 12 residues. The CDR3 sequence: CAGSKGGTLYTF. CDR3 in DNA: TGTGCCGGCAGCAAAGGAGGGACCCTCTACACCTTC.

The CDR3 protein is CASSSQASGDEQFF. CDR3 nucleotides: TGCGCCAGCAGCTCACAGGCGAGTGGGGATGAGCAGTTCTTC. The gene calls are TRBV5-1 and TRBJ2-1, with D perhaps TRBD1 (5 bases). CDR1 SGHRS and CDR2 YFSETQ come from the germline V gene. This CDR3 has 14 amino acids. V was trimmed by 3 bases and J by 8 bases, leaving 15 bases between them.

A word on this clonotype: A much bigger clone sits one base away, suggesting this may be a read error. This rearrangement joins TRBV12-3 or TRBV12-4 to TRBJ2-2, with D perhaps being TRBD1 or TRBD2 (5 bases each). This CDR3 has 16 residues. The CDR3 loop reads CASSLFLGPNTGERFF. CDR3 nucleotide sequence: TGTGCCAGCAGTTTATTTCTGGGGCCGAACACCGGGGAGCGGTTTTTT.

The rearrangement joins TRBV5-1 to TRBJ1-1, with 7 bases identical to TRBD1. CDR1 is SGHRS and CDR2 is YFSETQ in the germline V gene. V lost 4 bases, J lost 10 bases, and 13 bases stayed unmatched. The CDR3 runs to 14 residues. The CDR3 nucleotides are TGCGCCAGCAGCCCCGGACAGGCCCCCAAGGGAGCTTTCTTT. Its protein is CASSPGQAPKGAFF.

The rearrangement links TRBV5-1 to TRBJ2-5; D gene unclear. This CDR3 has 15 amino acids. Trimming shortened V by 4 bases and J by 4 bases, and 17 bases separated the two germline ends. From germline, CDR1 is SGHRS and CDR2 YFSETQ. The CDR3, as DNA: TGCGCCAGCAGCCTGAAAAAAGGAACGGGAGAGACCCAGTACTTC. Its protein is CASSLKKGTGETQYF.

Regarding this clonotype: Given a much more abundant clone one base away, this may be a read error. The chain links TRBV6-2 or TRBV6-3 to TRBJ2-4; 15 nucleotides agree with TRBD2. The CDR3 totals 19 residues. Germline V lookup: CDR1 MNHEY, CDR2 SVGEGT. Losses at the gene ends were 6 bases for V and 13 bases for J; bases not matched to a gene: 22. The CDR3 is CASRGLAGGRTSSYNEQYF. The CDR3 DNA sequence: TGTGCCAGCAGGGGACTAGCGGGGGGTAGAACCAGCTCCTACAATGAGCAGTACTTC.

The genes are TRBV30 and TRBJ1-5, with TRBD1 matching 7 bases. This CDR3 has 13 residues. Germline CDR1 and CDR2: GTSNPN and SVGIG (reference sequence). The V gene end was trimmed by 7 bases and the J gene end by 4 bases; junction bases not matched to a gene: 7. The chain's CDR3 is CAFRGRGNQPQHF. CDR3 nucleotides: TGTGCCTTTAGGGGGCGAGGGAATCAGCCCCAGCATTTT.

The chain recombines TRBV24-1 with TRBJ2-3; 9 nucleotides line up with TRBD2. There are 15 residues in the CDR3. V lost 3 bases and J lost 6; bases outside the gene matches: 6. The germline V gene encodes CDR1 KGHDR and CDR2 SFDVKD. CDR3 DNA: TGTGCCACCAGTGATCCCGGGACTAGCCCCGATACGCAGTATTTT. It specifies CATSDPGTSPDTQYF.

This clonotype was counted only a few times. The V call is TRBV6-1, the J call TRBJ2-1; weak D call: TRBD1 (5 bases). CDR3 length: 12 residues. Germline V gene lookup returns CDR1 MNHNS and CDR2 SASEGT. V was cut by 6 bases and J by 7 bases, with 10 bases left in between. This chain's CDR3 is CASRKTENEQFF. The CDR3 bases are TGTGCCAGCAGGAAGACAGAGAATGAGCAGTTCTTC.

The chain joins TRBV12-3 or TRBV12-4 to TRBJ1-6, with a tentative D call TRBD1 (5 bases). The CDR3 is 16 residues long. V lost 2 bases and J 0 bases, leaving 8 bases between the germline ends. The CDR3 protein is CASSLRGSSYNSPLHF. The CDR3 DNA follows: TGTGCCAGCAGTTTACGGGGGAGCTCCTATAATTCACCCCTCCACTTT.

This clonotype showed up many times. The chain uses TRBV25-1 and TRBJ1-5; D might be TRBD1 (6 bases). V was shortened by 6 bases and J by 2 bases, with 20 bases between the two germline ends. CDR1 and CDR2 from the germline V gene are MGHDK and SYGVNS. The CDR3 runs to 17 residues. The CDR3 protein is CASRLTGFRVGNQPQHF. CDR3 coding DNA: TGTGCCAGCAGACTTACAGGGTTTAGGGTAGGCAATCAGCCCCAGCATTTT.

The table lists this clonotype with a few counts. This chain uses TRBV27 with TRBJ2-1; 9 nucleotides match TRBD2. The CDR3 is 14 amino acids. Per germline, CDR1 MNHEY and CDR2 SMNVEV (reference sequence). V lost 3 bases to trimming and J lost 6 bases; unmatched junction nucleotides: 3. The CDR3 DNA sequence: TGTGCCAGCAGTTTCCTAGCGGGATTCAATGAGCAGTTCTTC. Its translation: CASSFLAGFNEQFF.

About this clonotype: A much larger clone lies a single base off, so this may be a read error. The genes are TRBV30 and TRBJ1-4; tentatively, D is TRBD1 (6 bases). The CDR3 has 13 amino acids. CDR1 and CDR2 from the germline V gene are GTSNPN and SVGIG (reference sequence). Trimming removed 8 bases from V and 7 bases from J, with 17 bases in between. CDR3 bases: TGTGCCGGTACAGGGCAACGGGGTGAAAAACTGTTTTTT. Protein sequence: CAGTGQRGEKLFF.

The chain uses TRBV20-1 and TRBJ1-1, with D uncertain. CDR1 is DFQATT, CDR2 SNEGSKA, per germline (reference sequence). Trimming pared 5 bases from V and 1 base from J, leaving 11 bases between. This CDR3 has 13 amino acids. The CDR3 nucleotides are TGCAGTGCTTATAAGCCGGCGAACACTGAAGCTTTCTTT. Encoded protein: CSAYKPANTEAFF.

This clonotype has a count of ten or more. The J gene is TRBJ2-1, the V gene TRBV5-6; TRBD2 aligns across 9 bases. Trimming removed 0 bases from V and 8 bases from J; junction bases left unmatched: 6. CDR1 is SGHDT and CDR2 is YYEEEE in the germline V gene. CDR3 length: 15 residues. CDR3 sequence (DNA): TGTGCCAGCAGCTTGGAGGCGGGGGGGACGCATGAGCAGTTCTTC. This codes for CASSLEAGGTHEQFF.

The chain links TRBV6-2 or TRBV6-3 to TRBJ2-1, with 9 bases aligning to TRBD2. V gave up 6 bases and J gave up 6 bases; unmatched junction bases: 6. The germline V gene has CDR1 MNHEY and CDR2 SVGEGT. The CDR3 sequence is 14 residues long. CDR3 nucleotides: TGTGCCAGCAGCCTAGCGGGGATGATCAATGAGCAGTTCTTC. Translation: CASSLAGMINEQFF.

This clonotype appeared a single time. The rearrangement links TRBV7-2 to TRBJ2-5; 10 positions match TRBD2. The J call could be wrong; TRBJ2-7 is a better fit for the DNA end. Looked up from germline, CDR1 is SGHTA and CDR2 is FQGNSA. The CDR3 contains 15 residues. The CDR3 DNA is TGTGCCAGCAGCCCGGGGACTAGCGCAAACTACGAGCAGTACTTC. This sequence encodes CASSPGTSANYEQYF.